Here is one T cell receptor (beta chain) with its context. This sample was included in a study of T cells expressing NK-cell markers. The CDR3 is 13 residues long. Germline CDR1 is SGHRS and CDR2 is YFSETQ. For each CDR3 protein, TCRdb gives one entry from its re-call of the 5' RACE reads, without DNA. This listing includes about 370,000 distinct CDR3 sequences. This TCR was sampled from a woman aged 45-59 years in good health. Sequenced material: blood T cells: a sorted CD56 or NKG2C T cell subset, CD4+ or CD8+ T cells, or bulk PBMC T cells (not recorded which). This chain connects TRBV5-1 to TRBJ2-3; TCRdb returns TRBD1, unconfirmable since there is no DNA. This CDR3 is CASRQGGGDTQYF.